Presented here are 22 T cell receptor beta chains from one specimen sequenced in a study of PD-1 blockade in mismatch repair-deficient tumors. The protocol was immunoSEQ multiplex PCR, while the TCRdb copy is restricted to in-frame clones and leaves out a portion. Of tens of thousands of clones listed, approximately 88% are singletons. The sequencing used PBMCs, collected roughly 40 weeks after starting pembrolizumab. These TCRs come from an adult with mismatch repair-deficient cancer.

The CDR3 DNA reads as TGTGCCAGTTCCCGGGACTCCCAAGAGACCCAGTACTTC. Amino acids: CASSRDSQETQYF. V is TRBV19 and J is TRBJ2-5, with a weak D call TRBD2 (6 bases). V dropped 8 bases and J dropped 1 base, with 11 bases sitting between them. The V gene's germline CDR1 is LNHDA and CDR2 SQIVND (reference sequence). The CDR3 is 13 amino acids.

The rearrangement joins TRBV7-5 to TRBJ2-2; whether TRBD1, the table's D call, matches the DNA was not checked. TRBV7-5 is given as a pseudogene. This CDR3 contains 17 residues. DNA of the CDR3: TGTGCCAGAAGCTTGAGGGGATGGGGGCCCTTCACCGGGGAGCTGTTTTTT. It specifies CARSLRGWGPFTGELFF.

This chain links TRBV5-4 with TRBJ1-2; maybe TRBD1 (5 bases). CDR1 is SGHNT, CDR2 YYREEE, per germline (reference sequence). This CDR3 contains 15 residues. With 3 bases removed from V and 5 bases from J, the gap between germline ends came to 17 bases. CDR3 sequence reads: CASSYSTEPLYGYTF. CDR3 DNA sequence: TGTGCCAGCAGCTACTCGACAGAGCCCCTTTATGGCTACACCTTC.

The table lists this clone with a count of one. The gene calls are TRBV5-1 and TRBJ2-2; TRBD1 matches at 8 bases. CDR3 length: 17 residues. Germline assignment: CDR1 SGHRS and CDR2 YFSETQ. J lost 0 bases, V lost 4 bases, and 8 bases had no gene match. The CDR3 DNA is TGCGCCAGCAGCGGCGGGACAGGCCGCGCGAACACCGGGGAGCTGTTTTTT. Protein sequence: CASSGGTGRANTGELFF. The variable domain in full, with the rest retrieved from reference TRBV5-1 and TRBJ2-2, is KAGVTQTPRYLIKTRGQQVTLSCSPISGHRSVSWYQQTPGQGLQFLFEYFSETQRNKGNFPGRFSGRQFSNSRSEMNVSTLELGDSALYLCASSGGTGRANTGELFFGEGSRLTVL.

This clone showed up just once. This CDR3 reads CASSFDSANTEAFF. In DNA form, the CDR3 reads TGTGCCAGCAGTTTCGACAGCGCGAACACTGAAGCTTTCTTT. The chain links TRBV5-8 to TRBJ1-1; weak D call: TRBD1 (5 bases). This CDR3 has 14 residues. CDR1 SGHTS and CDR2 YDEGEE come from the germline V gene. Between the trimmed V and J ends, which lost 5 bases and 1 base, there was a span of 12 bases.

The chain recombines TRBV29-1 with TRBJ1-4, with D tentatively TRBD1 (5 bases). The CDR3 is made up of 13 amino acids. Germline V gene data show CDR1 as SQVTM and CDR2 as ANQGSEA. Deletions cut 7 bases from V and 4 bases from J, with 13 bases between. This CDR3 reads CSAARGNNEKLFF. As DNA, the CDR3 is TGCAGCGCCGCTAGGGGAAATAATGAAAAACTGTTTTTT. Filled out from reference TRBV29-1 and TRBJ1-4, the complete variable domain reads SAVISQKPSRDICQRGTSLTIQCQVDSQVTMMFWYRQQPGQSLTLIATANQGSEATYESGFVIDKFPISRPNLTFSTLTVSNMSPEDSSIYLCSAARGNNEKLFFGSGTQLSVL.

This sequence joins TRBV25-1 and TRBJ2-7; D possibly corresponds to TRBD1 (6 bases). Trimming left V 11 bases short and J 3 bases short, with 23 bases between. The germline V gene has CDR1 MGHDK and CDR2 SYGVNS. This CDR3 has 15 amino acids. CDR3 bases: TGTGCCGGGATTTACAGGGACACTCTGAGCTACGAGCAGTACTTC. It is translated as CAGIYRDTLSYEQYF.

This clone came up a few times. The chain carries TRBV6-6 and TRBJ1-2; 7 bases are a match to TRBD1. The CDR3 has 12 residues. Looked up from germline, CDR1 is MNHNY and CDR2 is SVGAGI (reference sequence). V shed 6 bases, J shed 8 bases, and the junction held 6 bases outside the gene matches. The chain's CDR3 is CASSQGVWGYTF. CDR3 sequence (DNA): TGTGCCAGCAGCCAGGGGGTCTGGGGCTACACCTTC.

The chain joins TRBV5-4 to TRBJ1-2, with D perhaps TRBD1 (5 bases). Trimming took 0 bases from V and 4 from J, leaving 13 bases between them. The CDR3 has 15 residues. Germline loops: CDR1 SGHNT, CDR2 YYREEE (reference sequence). The CDR3 reads CASSLGQGSVYGYTF. The CDR3 bases are TGTGCCAGCAGCTTGGGGCAGGGCAGTGTCTATGGCTACACCTTC.

This chain uses TRBV7-9 with TRBJ1-5; TRBD1 is a possible D gene (6 bases). CDR1 and CDR2 (germline): SEHNR, FQNEAQ (reference sequence). The CDR3 loop spans 13 amino acids. Trimming removed 5 bases from V and 7 bases from J, with 12 bases in between. CDR3 DNA: TGTGCCAGCAGCCAGGACAGCCAACAGCCCCAGCATTTT. Amino acids: CASSQDSQQPQHF. The whole variable domain, remainder taken from reference TRBV7-9 and TRBJ1-5, is DTGVSQNPRHKITKRGQNVTFRCDPISEHNRLYWYRQTLGQGPEFLTYFQNEAQLEKSRLLSDRFSAERPKGSFSTLEIQRTEQGDSAMYLCASSQDSQQPQHFGDGTRLSIL.

J is TRBJ1-2 and V is TRBV19; D might be TRBD1 (6 bases). The CDR3 is 15 residues long. CDR1 LNHDA and CDR2 SQIVND come from the germline V gene (reference sequence). V lost 6 bases, J lost 2 bases, and 16 bases lay in between. The CDR3: CASSTSDRWNYGYTF. The CDR3 bases are TGTGCCAGTAGCACCTCAGACAGGTGGAACTATGGCTACACCTTC.

The chain uses TRBV14 and TRBJ2-5; 13 nucleotides line up with TRBD2. Looked up from germline, CDR1 is SGHDN and CDR2 is FVKESK. Trimming cost V 4 bases and J 5 bases; bases outside gene matches: 4. The CDR3 contains 15 residues. The DNA for the CDR3 is TGTGCCAGCAGCCCACTAGCGGGAGGGACTGAGACCCAGTACTTC. This gives the protein CASSPLAGGTETQYF.

This sequence joins TRBV14 and TRBJ2-7; no clear D gene. The CDR3 has 17 residues. Germline CDR1 is SGHDN and CDR2 is FVKESK. V shed 1 base and J shed 2 bases, with 18 bases lying between them. The chain's CDR3 is CASSQALVGDATYEQYF. CDR3 coding DNA: TGTGCCAGCAGCCAAGCCCTCGTCGGAGACGCCACCTACGAGCAGTACTTC. The whole variable domain, remainder taken from reference TRBV14 and TRBJ2-7, is EAGVTQFPSHSVIEKGQTVTLRCDPISGHDNLYWYRRVMGKEIKFLLHFVKESKQDESGMPNNRFLAERTGGTYSTLKVQPAELEDSGVYFCASSQALVGDATYEQYFGPGTRLTVT.

V usage is TRBV28 and J usage is TRBJ2-5; weak D call: TRBD1 (6 bases). The V gene lost 3 bases and the J gene lost 5 bases, with 10 bases spanning the gap. The CDR3 length is 13 residues. Germline CDR1 is MDHEN and CDR2 is SYDVKM. The CDR3, as DNA: TGTGCCAGCAGTTTTGGGGGCGCGGAGACCCAGTACTTC. This encodes CASSFGGAETQYF.

V gene TRBV18 combines with J gene TRBJ1-5; D ambiguous. Germline V lookup: CDR1 KGHSH, CDR2 LQKENI. V was clipped by 0 bases and J by 0 bases, with 6 bases between them. The CDR3 runs 15 residues. The CDR3 DNA follows: TGTGCCAGCTCACCACCGGCAGTTAGCAATCAGCCCCAGCATTTT. Protein sequence: CASSPPAVSNQPQHF.

The V and J genes are TRBV27 and TRBJ2-5; 7 bases agree with TRBD2. The J segment lost 4 bases and the V segment lost 5 bases, leaving 10 bases of the junction unmatched. Germline CDR1 and CDR2: MNHEY and SMNVEV (reference sequence). This CDR3 region has 15 residues. CDR3 nucleotides: TGTGCCAGCAGTCCGAGACAACTAGCGCGAGAGACCCAGTACTTC. This encodes CASSPRQLARETQYF.

This chain links TRBV7-3 with TRBJ2-1; D call uncertain. The CDR3 has 13 amino acids. Germline loops: CDR1 SGHTA, CDR2 FQGTGA. With 3 bases removed from V and 5 bases from J, the gap between germline ends came to 8 bases. The CDR3 nucleotides read TGTGCCAGCAGCTTGCTAGGAAACAATGAGCAGTTCTTC. Its translation is CASSLLGNNEQFF.

The genes are TRBV28 and TRBJ2-7; 8 nucleotides match TRBD1. Germline lookup yields CDR1 MDHEN and CDR2 SYDVKM. The V segment lost 6 bases and the J segment 4 bases; nucleotides outside the gene matches: 8. This CDR3 comprises 14 residues. The CDR3 DNA is TGTGCCAGCAGAACCGGGACAGGATCGTACGAGCAGTACTTC. Amino acid sequence: CASRTGTGSYEQYF.

The chain couples TRBV30 to TRBJ2-1, with no clear D. The ends were cut back, 2 bases at V and 12 bases at J, with 17 bases in the middle. The CDR3 has 13 amino acids. CDR1 GTSNPN and CDR2 SVGIG come from the germline V gene (reference sequence). CDR3 protein: CAWSTKAVYVQFF. CDR3 nucleotide sequence: TGTGCCTGGAGTACCAAGGCGGTATACGTGCAGTTCTTC.

This chain joins TRBV7-9 and TRBJ2-1, with 11 bases aligning to TRBD2. Germline V CDR1 and CDR2: SEHNR, FQNEAQ (reference sequence). The CDR3 loop spans 16 amino acids. Trimming cost V 4 bases and J 5 bases; bases outside gene matches: 7. The CDR3 region is CASSYSGRAQNNEQFF. CDR3 in DNA: TGTGCCAGCAGCTATAGCGGGAGGGCCCAGAACAATGAGCAGTTCTTC.

This chain connects TRBV5-1 to TRBJ2-7; 12 nucleotides agree with TRBD2. Germline loops: CDR1 SGHRS, CDR2 YFSETQ. Losses at the gene ends were 4 bases for V and 3 bases for J; bases not matched to a gene: 5. There are 15 residues in the CDR3. CDR3 residues: CASSLRLAGDYEQYF. The CDR3 DNA reads as TGCGCCAGCAGCCTCCGACTAGCGGGAGACTACGAGCAGTACTTC. The full variable domain, its missing parts supplied by reference TRBV5-1 and TRBJ2-7, is KAGVTQTPRYLIKTRGQQVTLSCSPISGHRSVSWYQQTPGQGLQFLFEYFSETQRNKGNFPGRFSGRQFSNSRSEMNVSTLELGDSALYLCASSLRLAGDYEQYFGPGTRLTVT.

The chain recombines TRBV7-6 with TRBJ2-1; maybe TRBD1 (5 bases). Germline V lookup: CDR1 SGHVS, CDR2 FNYEAQ. The CDR3 consists of 18 residues. The V and J ends lost 2 bases and 0 bases respectively, with 17 bases between them. In DNA form, the CDR3 reads TGTGCCAGCAGCTTACTTTGGGGCCGCGACGCCTCCTACAATGAGCAGTTCTTC. This codes for CASSLLWGRDASYNEQFF.